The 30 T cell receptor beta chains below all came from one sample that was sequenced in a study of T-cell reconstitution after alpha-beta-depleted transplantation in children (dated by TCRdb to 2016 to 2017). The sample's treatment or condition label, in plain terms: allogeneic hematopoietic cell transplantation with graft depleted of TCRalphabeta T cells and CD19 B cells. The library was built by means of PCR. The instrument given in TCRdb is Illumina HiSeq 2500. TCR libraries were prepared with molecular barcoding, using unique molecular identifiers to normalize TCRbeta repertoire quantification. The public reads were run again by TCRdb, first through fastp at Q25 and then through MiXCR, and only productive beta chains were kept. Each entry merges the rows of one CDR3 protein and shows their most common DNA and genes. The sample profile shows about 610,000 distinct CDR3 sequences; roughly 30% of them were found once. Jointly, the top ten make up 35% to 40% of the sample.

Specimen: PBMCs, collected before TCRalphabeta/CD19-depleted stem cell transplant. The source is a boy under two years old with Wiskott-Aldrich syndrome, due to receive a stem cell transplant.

CDR3 amino acids: CASSWTMQGAADTDTQYF. The CDR3 DNA sequence: TGCGCCAGCAGCTGGACGATGCAAGGGGCGGCTGACACAGATACGCAGTATTTT. The rearrangement links TRBV5-1 to TRBJ2-3; weak D call: TRBD1 (5 bases). The CDR3 totals 18 residues. Germline assignment: CDR1 SGHRS and CDR2 YFSETQ. V shed 3 bases and J shed 2 bases, with 22 bases lying between them.

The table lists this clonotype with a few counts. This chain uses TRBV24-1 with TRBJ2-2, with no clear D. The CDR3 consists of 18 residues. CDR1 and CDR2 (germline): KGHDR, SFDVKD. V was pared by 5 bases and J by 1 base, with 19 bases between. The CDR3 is CATSGKSPSTKNTGELFF. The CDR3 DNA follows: TGTGCCACCAGTGGTAAAAGTCCCTCAACGAAGAACACCGGGGAGCTGTTTTTT.

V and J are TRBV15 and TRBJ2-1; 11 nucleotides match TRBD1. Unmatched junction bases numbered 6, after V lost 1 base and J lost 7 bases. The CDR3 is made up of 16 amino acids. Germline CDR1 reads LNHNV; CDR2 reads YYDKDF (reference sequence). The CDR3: CATSRVGTGGLNEQFF. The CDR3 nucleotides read TGTGCCACCAGCAGAGTGGGGACAGGGGGGTTGAATGAGCAGTTCTTC.

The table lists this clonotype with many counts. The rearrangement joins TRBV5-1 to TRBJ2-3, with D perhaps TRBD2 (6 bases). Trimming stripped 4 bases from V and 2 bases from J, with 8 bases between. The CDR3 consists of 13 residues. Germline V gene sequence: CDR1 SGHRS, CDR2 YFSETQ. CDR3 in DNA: TGCGCCAGCAGCAGGGACTTCACAGATACGCAGTATTTT. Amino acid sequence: CASSRDFTDTQYF. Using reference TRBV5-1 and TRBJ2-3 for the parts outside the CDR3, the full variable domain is KAGVTQTPRYLIKTRGQQVTLSCSPISGHRSVSWYQQTPGQGLQFLFEYFSETQRNKGNFPGRFSGRQFSNSRSEMNVSTLELGDSALYLCASSRDFTDTQYFGPGTRLTVL.

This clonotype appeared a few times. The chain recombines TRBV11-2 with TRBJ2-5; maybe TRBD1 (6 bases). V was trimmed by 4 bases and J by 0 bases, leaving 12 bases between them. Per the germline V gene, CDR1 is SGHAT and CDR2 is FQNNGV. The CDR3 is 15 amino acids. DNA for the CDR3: TGTGCCAGCAGCTCAGGGGTCCAGAACCAAGAGACCCAGTACTTC. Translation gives CASSSGVQNQETQYF.

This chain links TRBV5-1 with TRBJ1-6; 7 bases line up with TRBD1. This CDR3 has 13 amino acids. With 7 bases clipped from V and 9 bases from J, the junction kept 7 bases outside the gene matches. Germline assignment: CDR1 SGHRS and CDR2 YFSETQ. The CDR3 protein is CASSTGSGSPLHF. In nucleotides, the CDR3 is TGCGCCAGCTCGACAGGGAGCGGTTCACCCCTCCACTTT.

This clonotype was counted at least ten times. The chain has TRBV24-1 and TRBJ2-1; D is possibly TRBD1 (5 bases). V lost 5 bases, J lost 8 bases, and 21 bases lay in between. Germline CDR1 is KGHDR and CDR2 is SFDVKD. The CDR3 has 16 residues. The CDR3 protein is CATSVYTDVQVDEQFF. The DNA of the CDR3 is TGTGCCACCAGTGTTTACACGGACGTACAGGTCGATGAGCAGTTCTTC.

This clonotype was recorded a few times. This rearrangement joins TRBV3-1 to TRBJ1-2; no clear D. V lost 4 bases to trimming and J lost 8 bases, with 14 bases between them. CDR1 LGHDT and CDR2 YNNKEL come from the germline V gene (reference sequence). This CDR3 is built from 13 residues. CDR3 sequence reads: CASSPNQLVGYTF. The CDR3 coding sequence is TGTGCCAGCAGCCCGAACCAACTTGTGGGCTACACCTTC.

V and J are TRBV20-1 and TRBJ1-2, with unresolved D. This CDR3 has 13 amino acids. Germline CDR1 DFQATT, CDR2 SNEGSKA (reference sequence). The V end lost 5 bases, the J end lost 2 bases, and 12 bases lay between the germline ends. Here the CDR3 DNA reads TGCAGTGCTCGTCCTCTGGGGAACTATGGCTACACCTTC. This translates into CSARPLGNYGYTF.

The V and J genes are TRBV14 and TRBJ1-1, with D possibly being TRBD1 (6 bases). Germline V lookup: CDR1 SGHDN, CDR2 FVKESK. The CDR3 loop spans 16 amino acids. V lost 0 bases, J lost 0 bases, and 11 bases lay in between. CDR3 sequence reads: CASSQDLGGVNTEAFF. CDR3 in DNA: TGTGCCAGCAGCCAAGACCTAGGGGGGGTGAACACTGAAGCTTTCTTT.

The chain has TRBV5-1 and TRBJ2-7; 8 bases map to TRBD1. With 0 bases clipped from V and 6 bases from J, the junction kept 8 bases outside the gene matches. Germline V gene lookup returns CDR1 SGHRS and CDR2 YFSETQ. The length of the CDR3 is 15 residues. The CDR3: CASSLDRQGFVEQYF. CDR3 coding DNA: TGCGCCAGCAGCTTGGACCGACAGGGGTTCGTCGAGCAGTACTTC.

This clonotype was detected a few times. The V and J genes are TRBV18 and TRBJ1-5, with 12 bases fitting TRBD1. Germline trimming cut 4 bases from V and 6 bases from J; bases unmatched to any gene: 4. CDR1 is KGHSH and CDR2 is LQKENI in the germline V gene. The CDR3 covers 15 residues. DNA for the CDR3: TGTGCCAGCTCACTGGGGACAGGGGGCGGTCAGCCCCAGCATTTT. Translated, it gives CASSLGTGGGQPQHF. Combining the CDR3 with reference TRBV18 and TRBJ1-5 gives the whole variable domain NAGVMQNPRHLVRRRGQEARLRCSPMKGHSHVYWYRQLPEEGLKFMVYLQKENIIDESGMPKERFSAEFPKEGPSILRIQQVVRGDSAAYFCASSLGTGGGQPQHFGDGTRLSIL.

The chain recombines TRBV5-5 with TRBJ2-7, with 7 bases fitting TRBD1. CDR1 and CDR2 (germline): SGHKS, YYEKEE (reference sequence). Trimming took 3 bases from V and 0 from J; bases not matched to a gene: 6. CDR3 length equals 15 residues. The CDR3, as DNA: TGTGCCAGCAGCTCTGTCGGGGACAGCTCCTACGAGCAGTACTTC. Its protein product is CASSSVGDSSYEQYF.

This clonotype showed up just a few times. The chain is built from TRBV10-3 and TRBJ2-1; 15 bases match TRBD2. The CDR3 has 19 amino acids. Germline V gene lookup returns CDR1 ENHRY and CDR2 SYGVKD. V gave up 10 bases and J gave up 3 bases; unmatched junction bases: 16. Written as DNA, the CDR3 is TGTGCCACGAGGAGGGGGGGGACTAGCGGGAGGACGCTCTACAATGAGCAGTTCTTC. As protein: CATRRGGTSGRTLYNEQFF.

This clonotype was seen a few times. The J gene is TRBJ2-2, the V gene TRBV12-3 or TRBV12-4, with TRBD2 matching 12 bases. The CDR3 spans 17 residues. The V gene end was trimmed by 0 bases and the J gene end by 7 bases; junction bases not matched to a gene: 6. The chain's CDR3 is CASSLALAGGPGGELFF. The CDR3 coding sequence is TGTGCCAGCAGTTTAGCGCTAGCGGGAGGGCCAGGCGGGGAGCTGTTTTTT.

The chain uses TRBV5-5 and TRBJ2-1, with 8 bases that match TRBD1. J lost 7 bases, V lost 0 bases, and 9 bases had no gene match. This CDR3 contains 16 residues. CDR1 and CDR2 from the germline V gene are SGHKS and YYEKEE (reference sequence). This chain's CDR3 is CASSLVGPGTGNEQFF. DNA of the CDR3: TGTGCCAGCAGCTTGGTTGGTCCCGGGACAGGAAATGAGCAGTTCTTC.

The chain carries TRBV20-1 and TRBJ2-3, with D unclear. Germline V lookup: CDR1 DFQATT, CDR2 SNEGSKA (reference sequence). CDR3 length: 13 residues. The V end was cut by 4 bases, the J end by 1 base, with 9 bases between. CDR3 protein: CSATSDGTDTQYF. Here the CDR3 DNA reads TGCAGTGCTACCTCCGACGGCACAGATACGCAGTATTTT.

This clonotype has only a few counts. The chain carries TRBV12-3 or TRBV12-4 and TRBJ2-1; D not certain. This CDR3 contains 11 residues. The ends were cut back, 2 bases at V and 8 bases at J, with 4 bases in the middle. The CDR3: CASSLSHEQFF. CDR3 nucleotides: TGTGCCAGCAGTTTAAGCCATGAGCAGTTCTTC.

This CDR3 reads CASRYQGVGEKLFF. CDR3 nucleotide sequence: TGTGCCAGCAGGTATCAGGGAGTCGGTGAAAAACTGTTTTTT. The chain recombines TRBV28 with TRBJ1-4; a possible D gene is TRBD1 (5 bases). With 6 bases removed from V and 7 bases from J, the gap between germline ends came to 15 bases. The CDR3 runs 14 residues. Germline lookup yields CDR1 MDHEN and CDR2 SYDVKM.

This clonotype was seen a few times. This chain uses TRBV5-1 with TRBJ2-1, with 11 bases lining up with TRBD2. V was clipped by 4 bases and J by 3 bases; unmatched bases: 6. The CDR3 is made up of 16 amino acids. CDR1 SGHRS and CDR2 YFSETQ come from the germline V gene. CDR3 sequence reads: CASSLLAGELYNEQFF. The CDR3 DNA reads TGCGCCAGCAGCCTACTAGCGGGAGAGCTCTACAATGAGCAGTTCTTC.

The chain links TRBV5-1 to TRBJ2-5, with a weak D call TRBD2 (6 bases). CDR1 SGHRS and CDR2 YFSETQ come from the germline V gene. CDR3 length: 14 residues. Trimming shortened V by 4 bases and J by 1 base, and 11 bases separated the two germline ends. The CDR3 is CASSIGLSQETQYF. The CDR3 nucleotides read TGCGCCAGCAGCATCGGACTAAGCCAAGAGACCCAGTACTTC. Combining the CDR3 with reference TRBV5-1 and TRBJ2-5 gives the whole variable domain KAGVTQTPRYLIKTRGQQVTLSCSPISGHRSVSWYQQTPGQGLQFLFEYFSETQRNKGNFPGRFSGRQFSNSRSEMNVSTLELGDSALYLCASSIGLSQETQYFGPGTRLLVL.

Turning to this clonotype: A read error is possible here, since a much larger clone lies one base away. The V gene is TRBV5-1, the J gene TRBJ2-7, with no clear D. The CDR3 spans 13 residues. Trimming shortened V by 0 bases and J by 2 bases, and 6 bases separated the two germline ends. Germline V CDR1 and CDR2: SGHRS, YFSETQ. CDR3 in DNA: TGCGCCAGCAGCTTGGACGGGCCCTACGAGCAGTACTTC. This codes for CASSLDGPYEQYF.

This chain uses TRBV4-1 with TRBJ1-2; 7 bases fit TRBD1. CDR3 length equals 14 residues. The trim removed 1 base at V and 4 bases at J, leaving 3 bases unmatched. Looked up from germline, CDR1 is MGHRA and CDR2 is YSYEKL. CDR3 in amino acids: CASSQVPGGYGYTF. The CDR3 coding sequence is TGCGCCAGCAGCCAAGTACCAGGGGGCTATGGCTACACCTTC.

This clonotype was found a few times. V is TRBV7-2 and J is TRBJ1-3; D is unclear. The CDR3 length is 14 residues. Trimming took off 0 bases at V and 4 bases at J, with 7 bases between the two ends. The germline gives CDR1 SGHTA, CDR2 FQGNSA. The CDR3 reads CASSLAGRGNTIYF. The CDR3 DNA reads TGTGCCAGCAGCTTAGCGGGGAGGGGAAACACCATATATTTT.

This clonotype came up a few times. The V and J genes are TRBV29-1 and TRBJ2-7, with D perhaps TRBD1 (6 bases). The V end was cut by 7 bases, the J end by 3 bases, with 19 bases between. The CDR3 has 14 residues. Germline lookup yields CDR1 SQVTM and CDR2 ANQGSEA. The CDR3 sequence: CSAPPPGESYEQYF. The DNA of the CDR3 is TGCAGCGCACCACCCCCAGGGGAGAGCTACGAGCAGTACTTC.

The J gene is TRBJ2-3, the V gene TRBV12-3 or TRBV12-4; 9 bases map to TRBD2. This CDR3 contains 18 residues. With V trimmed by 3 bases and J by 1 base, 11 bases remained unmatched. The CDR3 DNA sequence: TGTGCCAGCAGTTTTCCCGGACTAGCGATAGAGGGCACAGATACGCAGTATTTT. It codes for CASSFPGLAIEGTDTQYF.

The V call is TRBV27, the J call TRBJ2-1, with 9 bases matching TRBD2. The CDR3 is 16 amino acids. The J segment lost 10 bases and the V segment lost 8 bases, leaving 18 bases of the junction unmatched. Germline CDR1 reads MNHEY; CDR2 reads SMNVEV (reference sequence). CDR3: CASSKGGVAGEREQFF. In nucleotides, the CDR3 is TGTGCCAGCTCAAAAGGGGGGGTAGCGGGAGAAAGGGAGCAGTTCTTC.

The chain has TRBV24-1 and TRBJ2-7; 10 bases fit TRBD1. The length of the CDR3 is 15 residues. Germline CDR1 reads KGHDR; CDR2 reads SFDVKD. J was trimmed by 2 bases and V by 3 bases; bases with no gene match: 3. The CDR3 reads CATSDPGQGAYEQYF. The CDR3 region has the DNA TGTGCCACCAGTGATCCCGGACAGGGGGCCTACGAGCAGTACTTC.

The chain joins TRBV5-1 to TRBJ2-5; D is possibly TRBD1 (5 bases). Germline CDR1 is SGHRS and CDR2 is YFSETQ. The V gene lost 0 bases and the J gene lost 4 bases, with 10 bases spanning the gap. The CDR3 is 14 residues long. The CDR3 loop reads CASSLVRQGETQYF. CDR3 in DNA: TGCGCCAGCAGCTTGGTACGCCAGGGAGAGACCCAGTACTTC.

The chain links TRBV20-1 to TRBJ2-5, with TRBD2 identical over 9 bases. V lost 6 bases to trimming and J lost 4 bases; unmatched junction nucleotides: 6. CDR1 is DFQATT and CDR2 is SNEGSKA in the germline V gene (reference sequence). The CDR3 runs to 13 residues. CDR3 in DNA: TGCAGTGCCAGGATAGCGGGAGCAGAGACCCAGTACTTC. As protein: CSARIAGAETQYF.